This T cell receptor (beta chain) was recorded in a study of blood T cell repertoires in COVID-19. Trimming at V came to 2 bases and at J to 4 bases, leaving 24 bases not matched to a gene. The germline gives CDR1 SQVTM, CDR2 ANQGSEA. CDR3 length: 21 amino acids. Libraries were prepared by immunoSEQ multiplex PCR; TCRdb keeps only in-frame clonotypes and omits some of them. This sample yields more than 150,000 clones, of which over 70% are seen a single time; roughly 17% belongs to the top ten. This rearrangement joins TRBV29-1 to TRBJ2-7, with TRBD2 matching over 12 bases. Sequencing was performed on peripheral blood. The clonotype comes from a man in his sixties with active or convalescent COVID-19. The CDR3 is CSVESSGVGGPRTSGAYEQYF. CDR3 nucleotide sequence: TGCAGCGTTGAAAGCTCGGGCGTGGGGGGCCCGAGGACTAGCGGGGCATACGAGCAGTACTTC.